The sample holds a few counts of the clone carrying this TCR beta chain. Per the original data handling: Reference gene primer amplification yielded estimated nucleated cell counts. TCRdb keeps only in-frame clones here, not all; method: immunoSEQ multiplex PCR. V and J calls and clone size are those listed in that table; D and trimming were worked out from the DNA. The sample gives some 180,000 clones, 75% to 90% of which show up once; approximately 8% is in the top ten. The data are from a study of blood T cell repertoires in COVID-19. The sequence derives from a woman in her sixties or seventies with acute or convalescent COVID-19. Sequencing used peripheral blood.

The CDR3 here is CASSLIRGSTEAFF. The DNA of the CDR3 is TGTGCCAGCAGTTTGATCCGGGGTTCCACTGAAGCTTTCTTT. This chain joins TRBV28 and TRBJ1-1; D is ambiguous. Germline loops: CDR1 MDHEN, CDR2 SYDVKM. The CDR3 length is 14 residues. V lost 3 bases, J lost 4 bases, and 12 bases lay in between.